The 5 T cell receptor beta chains below all came from one sample that was sequenced in a study of blood T cells in healthy people across ages. The use of a sample-barcoded 5' primer and a J-beta primer mix characterized a second PCR of roughly 6 to 12 cycles. TCRdb recomputed calls from the 5' RACE reads with MiXCR, one row per CDR3 protein. The table has over 750,000 distinct CDR3 sequences, just under 25% seen once; the top ten hold more than 8.5%. These data were likewise used in another study, on T cells of mothers and their children.

Sequenced: blood. Receptors originate from a boy under 18 in good health.

The chain couples TRBV12-3 or TRBV12-4 to TRBJ2-2, with 13 bases matching TRBD2. Germline trimming cut 5 bases from V and 5 bases from J; bases unmatched to any gene: 2. This CDR3 spans 15 amino acids. The CDR3 sequence is CASSLGLAGTGELFF. As DNA, the CDR3 is TGTGCCAGCAGTCTGGGACTAGCGGGGACCGGGGAGCTGTTTTTT.

The rearrangement links TRBV6-1 to TRBJ2-3; D remains unclear. CDR3 size: 14 residues. Trimming removed 3 bases at V and 3 bases at J, with 10 bases between. Germline CDR1 and CDR2: MNHNS and SASEGT. CDR3 nucleotides: TGTGCCAGCAGTGATTTCGTAGAGACAGATACGCAGTATTTT. Its protein is CASSDFVETDTQYF.

Details on this clonotype: A junction boundary mismatches the germline segment, possibly from a read error. V and J are TRBV15 and TRBJ2-5; 9 bases line up with TRBD2. The CDR3 has 16 amino acids. Germline loops: CDR1 LNHNV, CDR2 YYDKDF (reference sequence). The CDR3 reads CTTSREAGGLEETQYF. DNA for the CDR3: TGTACCACCAGCAGAGAAGCGGGGGGACTGGAAGAGACCCAGTACTTC.

This chain uses TRBV20-1 with TRBJ2-4, with 9 nucleotides matching TRBD2. The CDR3 has 15 amino acids. Germline lookup yields CDR1 DFQATT and CDR2 SNEGSKA (reference sequence). The ends lost 6 bases at V and 1 base at J; junction bases unmatched: 7. The CDR3 is CSALASGKAKNIQYF. The CDR3 DNA sequence: TGCAGTGCCTTGGCTAGCGGGAAGGCCAAAAACATTCAGTACTTC.

This clonotype was observed a handful of times. V is TRBV29-1 and J is TRBJ1-2, with 10 nucleotides matching TRBD1. Losses at the gene ends were 6 bases for V and 6 bases for J; bases not matched to a gene: 7. CDR1 and CDR2 (germline): SQVTM, ANQGSEA. There are 13 residues in the CDR3. The CDR3 reads CSVRLTGGDGYTF. The CDR3 DNA follows: TGCAGCGTAAGACTGACAGGGGGCGATGGCTACACCTTC.